This T cell receptor beta chain was retrieved from a study of CD8 T cells in Susac syndrome. The CDR3 has 16 amino acids. V lost 5 bases to trimming and J lost 8 bases; unmatched junction nucleotides: 17. The germline V gene encodes CDR1 SEHNR and CDR2 FQNEAQ (reference sequence). Points from the study as a whole: Only a relatively small number of individuals were included in the TCR sequencing and HLA analysis.

As concerns this clonotype: Its antigen is still unknown.

TCR beta sequencing covered blood CD8+ and CD4+ T cells. Purification of the CD8+ and CD4+ T cells relied on negative isolation, and TEMRA cells underwent FACS enrichment. It was with random hexamers that 0.5 to 1 ug RNA was reverse transcribed. The amplification used immunoSEQ multiplex PCR on TCR beta CDR3; it spanned 54 Vbeta and 13 Jbeta. TCRdb ran MiXCR on the immunoSEQ multiplex PCR reads and lists one entry per CDR3 protein. The data show about 180,000 distinct CDR3 sequences, with about 95% seen just once and roughly 0.16% held by the top ten. The sequence was collected from a human donor with multiple sclerosis. Sequenced sample: CD8+ T cells from PBMCs. The chain has TRBV7-9 and TRBJ1-2; TRBD1 matches 7 bases. This chain's CDR3 is CASSPSPTGNGEGYTF. The CDR3 DNA sequence: TGTGCCAGCAGCCCTAGCCCGACAGGGAATGGAGAAGGCTACACCTTC.